Reported below is one TCR beta chain. What it binds is unknown. This specimen belongs to a study of cytomegalovirus exposure and HLA in healthy donors. Turning to the study itself: Early on, a data release was issued that held some 85 million unique TCRs from HLA-typed donors.

Trimming removed 4 bases from V and 4 bases from J; junction bases left unmatched: 7. Germline CDR1 is MGHDK and CDR2 is SYGVNS. This CDR3 contains 15 residues. A multiplex PCR was run with 60 Vbeta primers and 13 Jbeta primers. In the authors' methods: As a later analysis found, there were approximately 80 million unique TCR beta chains, of which about 10 million were shared. Libraries were prepared by immunoSEQ multiplex PCR; TCRdb keeps only in-frame clonotypes and omits some of them. Clone size and the V and J calls come from that table; the DNA yielded D and trimming. The sample contains under 200,000 clones, roughly 73% of which appear only once. General study points: In vitro work confirmed that three CMV-associated chains recognize CMV antigens. Later on, an analysis found that several of the most significant clusters appeared to be linked to common viral pathogens, which included parvovirus B19.

The chain combines TRBV25-1 with TRBJ1-2, with 9 bases lining up with TRBD1. Source material: PBMCs. The source of this sequence is a woman aged 30 to 39 in good health and CMV-seronegative. CDR3 residues: CASSVTGGAAYGYTF. CDR3 in DNA: TGTGCCAGCAGTGTTACAGGGGGCGCGGCCTATGGCTACACCTTC.